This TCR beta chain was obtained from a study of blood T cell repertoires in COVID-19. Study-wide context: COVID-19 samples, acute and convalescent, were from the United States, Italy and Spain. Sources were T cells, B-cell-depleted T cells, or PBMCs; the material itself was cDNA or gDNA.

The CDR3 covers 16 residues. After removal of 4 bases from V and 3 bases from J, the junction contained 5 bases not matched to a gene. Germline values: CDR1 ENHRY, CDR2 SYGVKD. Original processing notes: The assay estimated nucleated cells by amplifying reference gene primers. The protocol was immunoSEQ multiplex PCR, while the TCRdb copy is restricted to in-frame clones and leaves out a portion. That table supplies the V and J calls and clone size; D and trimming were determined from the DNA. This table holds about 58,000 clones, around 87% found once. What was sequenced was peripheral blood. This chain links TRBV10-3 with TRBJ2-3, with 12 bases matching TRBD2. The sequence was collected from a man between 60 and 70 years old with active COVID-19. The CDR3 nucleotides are TGTGCCATCAGTGTCATGACTAGCGGGGGAACAGATACGCAGTATTTT. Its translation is CAISVMTSGGTDTQYF.